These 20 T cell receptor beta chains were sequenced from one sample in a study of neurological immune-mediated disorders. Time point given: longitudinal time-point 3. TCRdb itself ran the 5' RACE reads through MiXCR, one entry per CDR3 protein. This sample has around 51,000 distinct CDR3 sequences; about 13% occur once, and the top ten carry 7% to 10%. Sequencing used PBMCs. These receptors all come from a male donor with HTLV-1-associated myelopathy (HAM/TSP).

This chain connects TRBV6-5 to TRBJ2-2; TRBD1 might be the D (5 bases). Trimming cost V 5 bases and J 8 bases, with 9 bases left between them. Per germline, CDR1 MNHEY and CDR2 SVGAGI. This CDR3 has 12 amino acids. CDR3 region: CASSRGWGELFF. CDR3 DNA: TGTGCCAGCAGTAGGGGTTGGGGGGAGCTGTTTTTT.

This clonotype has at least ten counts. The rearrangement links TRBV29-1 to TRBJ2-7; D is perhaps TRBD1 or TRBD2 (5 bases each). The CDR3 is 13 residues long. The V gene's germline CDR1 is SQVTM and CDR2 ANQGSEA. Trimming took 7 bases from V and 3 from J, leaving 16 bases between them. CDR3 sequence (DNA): TGCAGCGGAGGGGACGGAGGATACTACGAGCAGTACTTC. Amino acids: CSGGDGGYYEQYF.

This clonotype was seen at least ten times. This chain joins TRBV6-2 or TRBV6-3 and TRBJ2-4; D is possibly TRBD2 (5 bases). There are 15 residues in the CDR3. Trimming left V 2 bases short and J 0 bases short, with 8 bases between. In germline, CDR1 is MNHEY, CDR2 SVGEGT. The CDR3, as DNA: TGTGCCAGCAGTTACCCGGGGAGAGCCAAAAACATTCAGTACTTC. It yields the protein CASSYPGRAKNIQYF.

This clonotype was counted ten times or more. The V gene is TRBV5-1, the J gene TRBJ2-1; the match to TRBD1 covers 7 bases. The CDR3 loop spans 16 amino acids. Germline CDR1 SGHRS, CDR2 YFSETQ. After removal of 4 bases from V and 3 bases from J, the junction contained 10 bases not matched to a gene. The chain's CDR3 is CASSLDVGGYYNEQFF. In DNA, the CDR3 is TGCGCCAGCAGCCTAGATGTAGGGGGCTACTACAATGAGCAGTTCTTC.

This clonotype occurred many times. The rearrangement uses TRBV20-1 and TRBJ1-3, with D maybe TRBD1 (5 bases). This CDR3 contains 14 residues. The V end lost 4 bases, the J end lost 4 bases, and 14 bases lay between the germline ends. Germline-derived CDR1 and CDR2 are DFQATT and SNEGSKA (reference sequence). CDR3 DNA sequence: TGCAGTGCTACACCCCAGGGAACAGGAAACACCATATATTTT. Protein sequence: CSATPQGTGNTIYF.

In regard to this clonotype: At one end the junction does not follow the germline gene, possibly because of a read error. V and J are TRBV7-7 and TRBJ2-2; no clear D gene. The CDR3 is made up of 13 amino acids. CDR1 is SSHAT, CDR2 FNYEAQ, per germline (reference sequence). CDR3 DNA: TGTGCTAGCAGCTCAGGCGCGTCCGGGGAGCTGTTTTTT. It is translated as CASSSGASGELFF.

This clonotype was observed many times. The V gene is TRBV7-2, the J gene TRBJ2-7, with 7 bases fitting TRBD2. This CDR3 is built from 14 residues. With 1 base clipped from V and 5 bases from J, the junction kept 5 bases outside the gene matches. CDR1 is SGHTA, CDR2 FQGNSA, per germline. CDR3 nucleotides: TGTGCCAGCAGCTTAGGCGGGGGATATCACGAGCAGTACTTC. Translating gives CASSLGGGYHEQYF.

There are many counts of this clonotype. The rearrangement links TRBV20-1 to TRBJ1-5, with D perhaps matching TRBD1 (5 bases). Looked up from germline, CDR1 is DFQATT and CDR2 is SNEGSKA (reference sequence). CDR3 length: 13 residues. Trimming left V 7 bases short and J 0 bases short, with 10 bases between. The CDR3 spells CSVQEYSNQPQHF. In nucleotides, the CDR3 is TGCAGTGTACAGGAGTATAGCAATCAGCCCCAGCATTTT.

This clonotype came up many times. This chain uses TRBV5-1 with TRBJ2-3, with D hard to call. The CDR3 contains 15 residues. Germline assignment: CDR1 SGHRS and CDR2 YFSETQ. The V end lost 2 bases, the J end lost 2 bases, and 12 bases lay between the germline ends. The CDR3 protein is CASSFGVLVTDTQYF. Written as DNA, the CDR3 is TGCGCCAGCAGCTTTGGAGTCCTAGTCACAGATACGCAGTATTTT.

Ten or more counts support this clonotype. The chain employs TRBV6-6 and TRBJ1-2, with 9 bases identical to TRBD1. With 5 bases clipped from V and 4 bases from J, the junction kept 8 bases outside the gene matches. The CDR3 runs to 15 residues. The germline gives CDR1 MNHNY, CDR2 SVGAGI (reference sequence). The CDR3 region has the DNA TGTGCCAGCAGTCTCCCATCGGACAGGGGCTATGGCTACACCTTC. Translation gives CASSLPSDRGYGYTF.

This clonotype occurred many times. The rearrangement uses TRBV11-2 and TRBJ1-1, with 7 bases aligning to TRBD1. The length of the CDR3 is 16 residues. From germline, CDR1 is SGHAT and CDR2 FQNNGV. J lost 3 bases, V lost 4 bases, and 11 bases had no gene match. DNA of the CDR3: TGTGCCAGCAGCTCCGCCAAGAGACAGGGAGACACTGAAGCTTTCTTT. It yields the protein CASSSAKRQGDTEAFF.

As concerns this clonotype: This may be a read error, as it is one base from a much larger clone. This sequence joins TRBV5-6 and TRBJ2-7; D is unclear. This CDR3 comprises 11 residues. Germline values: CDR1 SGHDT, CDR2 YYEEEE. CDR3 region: CASSLFYERYF. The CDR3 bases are TGTGCCAGCAGCCTCTTCTACGAGCGGTACTTC.

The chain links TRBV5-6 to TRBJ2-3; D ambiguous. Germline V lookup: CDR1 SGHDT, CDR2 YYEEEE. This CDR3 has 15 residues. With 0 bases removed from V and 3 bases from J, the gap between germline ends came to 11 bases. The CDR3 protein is CASSLDGFQTDTQYF. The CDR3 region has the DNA TGTGCCAGCAGCTTGGACGGGTTTCAAACAGATACGCAGTATTTT.

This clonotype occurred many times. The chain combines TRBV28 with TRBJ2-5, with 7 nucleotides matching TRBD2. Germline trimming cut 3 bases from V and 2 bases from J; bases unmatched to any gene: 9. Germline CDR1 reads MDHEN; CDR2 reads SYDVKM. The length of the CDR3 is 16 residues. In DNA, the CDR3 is TGTGCCAGCAGTTTTGGGAAGGCTAGCGGACAAGAGACCCAGTACTTC. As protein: CASSFGKASGQETQYF. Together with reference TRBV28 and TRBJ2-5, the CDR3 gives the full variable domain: DVKVTQSSRYLVKRTGEKVFLECVQDMDHENMFWYRQDPGLGLRLIYFSYDVKMKEKGDIPEGYSVSREKKERFSLILESASTNQTSMYLCASSFGKASGQETQYFGPGTRLLVL.

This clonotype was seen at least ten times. CDR3 protein: CASSLSSGNEQFF. Written as DNA, the CDR3 is TGTGCCAGCAGCTTGAGTAGCGGCAATGAGCAGTTCTTC. This chain joins TRBV7-9 and TRBJ2-1; a possible D gene is TRBD2 (6 bases). V was shortened by 3 bases and J by 6 bases, with 9 bases between the two germline ends. Germline CDR1 and CDR2: SEHNR and FQNEAQ (reference sequence). The CDR3 has 13 residues.

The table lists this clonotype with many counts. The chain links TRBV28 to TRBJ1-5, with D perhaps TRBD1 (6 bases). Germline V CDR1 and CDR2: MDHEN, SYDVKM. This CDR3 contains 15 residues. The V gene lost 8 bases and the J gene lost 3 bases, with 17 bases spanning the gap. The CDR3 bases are TGTGCCAGCCCGCCGCCGGGACACCCCAATCAGCCCCAGCATTTT. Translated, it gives CASPPPGHPNQPQHF.

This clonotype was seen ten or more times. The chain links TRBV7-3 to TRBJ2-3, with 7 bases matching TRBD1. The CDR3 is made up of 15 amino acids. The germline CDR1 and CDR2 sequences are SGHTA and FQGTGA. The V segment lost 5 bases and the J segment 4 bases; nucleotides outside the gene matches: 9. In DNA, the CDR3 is TGTGCCAGCAGCACGACAGGGTTTGACGCAGATACGCAGTATTTT. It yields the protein CASSTTGFDADTQYF.

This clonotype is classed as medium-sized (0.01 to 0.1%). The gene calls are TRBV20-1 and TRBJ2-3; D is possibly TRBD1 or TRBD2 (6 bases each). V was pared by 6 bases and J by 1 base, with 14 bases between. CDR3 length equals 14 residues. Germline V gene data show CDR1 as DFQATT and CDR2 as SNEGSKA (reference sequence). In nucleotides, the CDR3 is TGCAGTGCCGCCCACGGGGGCGGCACAGATACGCAGTATTTT. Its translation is CSAAHGGGTDTQYF.

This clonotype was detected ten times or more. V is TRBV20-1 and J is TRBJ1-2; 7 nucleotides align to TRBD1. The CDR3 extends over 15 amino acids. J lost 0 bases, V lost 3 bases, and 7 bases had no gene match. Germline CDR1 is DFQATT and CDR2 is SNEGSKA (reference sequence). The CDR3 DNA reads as TGCAGTGCTAGGACCGGACAGGCGTCTAACTATGGCTACACCTTC. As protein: CSARTGQASNYGYTF.

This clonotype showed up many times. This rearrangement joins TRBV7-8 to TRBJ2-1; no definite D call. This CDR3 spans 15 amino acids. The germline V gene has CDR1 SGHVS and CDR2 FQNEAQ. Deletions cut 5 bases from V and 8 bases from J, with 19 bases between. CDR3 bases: TGTGCCAGCAGCCTTCCGACAAGGGCGGCCCATGAGCAGTTCTTC. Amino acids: CASSLPTRAAHEQFF.